This T cell receptor (beta chain) was identified during a study of blood T cell repertoires in COVID-19. In the study overall: COVID-19 samples collected from the United States, Italy and Spain covered acute and convalescent phases. PBMCs, B-cell-depleted T cells, or T cells provided the cDNA or gDNA that made up the material.

Seattle cases were enrolled at active infection and followed longitudinally. The CDR3 has 14 residues. Germline CDR1 reads SGHRS; CDR2 reads YFSETQ. Trimming shortened V by 2 bases and J by 8 bases, and 16 bases separated the two germline ends. The authors' processing: Scientists estimated how many nucleated cells there were by amplifying reference gene primers. Assay used: immunoSEQ multiplex PCR; TCRdb lists only in-frame clones, some missing. For V, J and clone size, that table is used; D and trimming come from the DNA. This sample has roughly 300,000 clones, with about 89% found just once. The sample taken for sequencing was peripheral blood. J is TRBJ1-2 and V is TRBV5-1, with a weak D call TRBD1 (6 bases). The source of this sequence is a woman aged 25 to 39 with COVID-19, enrolled during active disease. CDR3 protein: CASSFTLTGSGYTF. DNA for the CDR3: TGCGCCAGCAGCTTTACGTTAACAGGGAGCGGCTACACCTTC.